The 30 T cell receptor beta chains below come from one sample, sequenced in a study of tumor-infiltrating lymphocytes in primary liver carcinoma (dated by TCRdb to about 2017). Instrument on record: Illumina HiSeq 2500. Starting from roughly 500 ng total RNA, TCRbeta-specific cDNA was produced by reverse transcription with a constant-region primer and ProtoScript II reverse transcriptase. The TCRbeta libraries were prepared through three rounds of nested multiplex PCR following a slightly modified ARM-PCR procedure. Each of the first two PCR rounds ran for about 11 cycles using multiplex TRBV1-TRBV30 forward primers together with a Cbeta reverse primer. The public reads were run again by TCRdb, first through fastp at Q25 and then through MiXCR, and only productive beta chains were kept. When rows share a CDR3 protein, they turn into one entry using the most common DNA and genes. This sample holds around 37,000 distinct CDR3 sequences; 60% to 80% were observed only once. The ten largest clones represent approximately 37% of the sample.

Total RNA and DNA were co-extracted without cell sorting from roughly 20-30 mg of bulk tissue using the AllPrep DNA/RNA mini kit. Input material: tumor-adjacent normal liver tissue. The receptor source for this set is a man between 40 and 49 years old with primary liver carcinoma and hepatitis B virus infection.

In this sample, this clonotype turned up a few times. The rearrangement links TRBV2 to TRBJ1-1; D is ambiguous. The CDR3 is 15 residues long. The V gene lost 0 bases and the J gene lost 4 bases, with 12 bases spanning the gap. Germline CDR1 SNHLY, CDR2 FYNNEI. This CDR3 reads CASSEARGIGTEAFF. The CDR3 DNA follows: TGTGCCAGCAGTGAAGCGCGAGGTATAGGCACTGAAGCTTTCTTT.

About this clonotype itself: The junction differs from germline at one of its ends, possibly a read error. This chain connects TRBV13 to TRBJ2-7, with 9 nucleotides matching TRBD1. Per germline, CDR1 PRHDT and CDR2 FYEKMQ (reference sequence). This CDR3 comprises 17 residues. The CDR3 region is CPSSSRDRDSTAYEQYF. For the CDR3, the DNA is TGTCCCAGTAGCTCCCGGGACAGGGATTCTACTGCCTACGAGCAGTACTTC.

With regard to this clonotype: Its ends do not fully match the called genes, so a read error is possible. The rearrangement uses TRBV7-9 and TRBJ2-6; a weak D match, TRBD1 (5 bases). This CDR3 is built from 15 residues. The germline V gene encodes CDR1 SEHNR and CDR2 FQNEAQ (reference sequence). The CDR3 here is CASIVGLSGANVLTF. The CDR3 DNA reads TGTGCCAGCATCGTAGGGTTGTCTGGGGCCAACGTCCTGACCTTC.

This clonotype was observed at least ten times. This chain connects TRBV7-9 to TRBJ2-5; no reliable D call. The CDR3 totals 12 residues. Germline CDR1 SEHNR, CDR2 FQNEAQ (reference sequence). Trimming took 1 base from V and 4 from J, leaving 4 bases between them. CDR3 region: CASSLDGETQYF. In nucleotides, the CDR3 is TGTGCCAGCAGCTTAGACGGAGAGACCCAGTACTTC.

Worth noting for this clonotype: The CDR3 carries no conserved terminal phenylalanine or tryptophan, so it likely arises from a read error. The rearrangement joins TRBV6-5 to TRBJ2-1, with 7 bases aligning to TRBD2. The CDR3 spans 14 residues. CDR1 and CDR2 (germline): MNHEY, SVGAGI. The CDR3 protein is CANSQVGGVVEQFI. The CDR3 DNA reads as TGTGCCAACAGTCAAGTGGGGGGGGTGGTTGAGCAGTTCATC.

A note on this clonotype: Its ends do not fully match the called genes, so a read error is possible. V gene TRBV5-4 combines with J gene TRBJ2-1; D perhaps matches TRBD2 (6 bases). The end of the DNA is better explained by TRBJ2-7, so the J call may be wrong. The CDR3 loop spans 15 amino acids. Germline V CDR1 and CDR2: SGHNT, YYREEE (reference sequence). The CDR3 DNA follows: TGTGCCAGGAGCTTGAGTGGTTTTCCGGGAGATGAGCAGTACTTC. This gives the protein CARSLSGFPGDEQYF.

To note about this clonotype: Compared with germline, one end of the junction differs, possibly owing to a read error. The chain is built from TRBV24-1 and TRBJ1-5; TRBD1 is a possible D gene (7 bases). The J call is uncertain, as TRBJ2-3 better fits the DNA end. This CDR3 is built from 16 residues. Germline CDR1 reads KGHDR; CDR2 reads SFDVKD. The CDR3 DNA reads TGTGTCACCAGTGAGTCGACAGGGTTTGGGGCGGGGCCCCAGTATTTT. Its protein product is CVTSESTGFGAGPQYF.

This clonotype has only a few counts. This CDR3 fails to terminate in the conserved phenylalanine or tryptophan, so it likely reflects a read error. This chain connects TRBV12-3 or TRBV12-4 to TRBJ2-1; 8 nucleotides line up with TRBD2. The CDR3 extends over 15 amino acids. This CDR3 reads CVSSLISGRGNEQFS. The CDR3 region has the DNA TGTGTCAGCAGTTTAATCAGCGGGAGAGGAAATGAGCAGTTCTCC.

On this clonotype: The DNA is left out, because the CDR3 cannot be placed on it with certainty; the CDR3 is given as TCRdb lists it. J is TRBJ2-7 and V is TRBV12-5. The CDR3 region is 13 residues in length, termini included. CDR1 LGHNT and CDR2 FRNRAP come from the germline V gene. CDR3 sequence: CTSVGIGSYEQYF.

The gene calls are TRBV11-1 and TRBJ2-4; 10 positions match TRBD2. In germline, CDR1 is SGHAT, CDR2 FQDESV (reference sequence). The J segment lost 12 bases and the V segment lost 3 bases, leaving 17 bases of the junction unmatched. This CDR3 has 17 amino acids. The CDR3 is CASSFPGTSGTKNAQYF. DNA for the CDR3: TGTGCCAGCAGCTTTCCCGGTACTAGCGGGACCAAAAACGCTCAGTACTTC.

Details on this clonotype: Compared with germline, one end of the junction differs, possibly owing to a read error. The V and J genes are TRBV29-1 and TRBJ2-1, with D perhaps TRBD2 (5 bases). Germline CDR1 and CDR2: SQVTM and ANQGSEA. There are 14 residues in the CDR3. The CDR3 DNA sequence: TGTAGCGTTGCGGAGACCTCGGGCGTCAATGAGCAGTTCTTC. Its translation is CSVAETSGVNEQFF.

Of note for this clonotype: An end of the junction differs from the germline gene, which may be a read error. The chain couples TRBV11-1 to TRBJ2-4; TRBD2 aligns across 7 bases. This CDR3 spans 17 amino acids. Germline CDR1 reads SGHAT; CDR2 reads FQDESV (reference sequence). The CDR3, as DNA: TGTGTCAGCAGTTTTCCCGGGACTAACTGGACCAAAAACATTCAGTACTTC. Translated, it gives CVSSFPGTNWTKNIQYF.

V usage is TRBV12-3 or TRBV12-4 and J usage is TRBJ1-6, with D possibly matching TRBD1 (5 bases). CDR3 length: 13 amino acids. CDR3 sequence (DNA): TGTACCGGCTCATTGGGGGGGAATTCACCCCTCCACTTT. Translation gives CTGSLGGNSPLHF.

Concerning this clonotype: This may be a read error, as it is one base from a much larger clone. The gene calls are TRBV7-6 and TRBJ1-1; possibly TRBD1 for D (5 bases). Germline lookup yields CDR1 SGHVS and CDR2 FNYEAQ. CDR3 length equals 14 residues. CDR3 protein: CAISLLRGNTEAFF. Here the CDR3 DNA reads TGTGCCATCAGCTTACTGAGGGGGAACACTGAAGCTTTCTTT.

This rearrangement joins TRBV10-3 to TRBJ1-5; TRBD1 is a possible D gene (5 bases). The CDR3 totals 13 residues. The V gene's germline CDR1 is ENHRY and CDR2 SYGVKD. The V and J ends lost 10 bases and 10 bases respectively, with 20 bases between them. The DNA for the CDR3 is TGTGCCACCAGAGAGCAAACAGGTCACCCCCAGCATTTT. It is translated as CATREQTGHPQHF.

The CDR3 coding sequence is TGTGCCAGCAGTTTGGACCGGTACAAGCGGTACTTC. Translating gives CASSLDRYKRYF. The V gene is TRBV12-3 or TRBV12-4, the J gene TRBJ2-7; D is ambiguous. The V gene lost 3 bases and the J gene lost 12 bases, with 15 bases spanning the gap. This CDR3 region has 12 residues.

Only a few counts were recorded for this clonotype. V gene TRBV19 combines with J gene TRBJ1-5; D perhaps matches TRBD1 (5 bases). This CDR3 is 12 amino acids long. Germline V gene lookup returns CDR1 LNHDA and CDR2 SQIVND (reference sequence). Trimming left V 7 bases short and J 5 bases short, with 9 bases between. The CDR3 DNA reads TGTGCCAGTATTACAGGTCATCAGCCCCAGCATTTT. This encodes CASITGHQPQHF.

The CDR3 spells CAGRTRNTEAFF. The CDR3 nucleotides are TGTGCAGGCAGGACACGTAACACTGAAGCTTTCTTT. V gene TRBV6-2 or TRBV6-3 combines with J gene TRBJ1-1; D perhaps matches TRBD1 (5 bases). Per germline, CDR1 MNHEY and CDR2 SVGEGT. The CDR3 runs 12 residues.

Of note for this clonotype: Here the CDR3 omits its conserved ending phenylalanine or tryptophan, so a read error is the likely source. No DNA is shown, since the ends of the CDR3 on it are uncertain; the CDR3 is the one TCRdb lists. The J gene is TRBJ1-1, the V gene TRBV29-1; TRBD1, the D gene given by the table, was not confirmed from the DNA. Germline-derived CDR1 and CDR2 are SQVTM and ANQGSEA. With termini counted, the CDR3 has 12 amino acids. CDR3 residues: CNVRWGATEASV.

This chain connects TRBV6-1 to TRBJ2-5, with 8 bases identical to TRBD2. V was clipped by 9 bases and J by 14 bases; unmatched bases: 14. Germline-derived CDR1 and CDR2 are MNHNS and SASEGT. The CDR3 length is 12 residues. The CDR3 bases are TGTGCCAGGAGTATGTTAGCGGGGCTCTTTTACTTC. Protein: CARSMLAGLFYF.

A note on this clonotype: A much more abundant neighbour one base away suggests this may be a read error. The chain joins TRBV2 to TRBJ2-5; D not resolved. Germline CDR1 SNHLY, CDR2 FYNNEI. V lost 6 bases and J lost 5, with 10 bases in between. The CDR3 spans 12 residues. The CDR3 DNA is TGTGCCAGCAGGGAAAACAGTGAGACCCAGTACTTC. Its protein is CASRENSETQYF.

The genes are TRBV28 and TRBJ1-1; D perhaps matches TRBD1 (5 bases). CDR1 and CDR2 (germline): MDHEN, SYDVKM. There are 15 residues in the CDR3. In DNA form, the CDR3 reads TGTACCATCAGTTTACTAATTGACAGGAACACTGAAGCTTTCTTT. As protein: CTISLLIDRNTEAFF.

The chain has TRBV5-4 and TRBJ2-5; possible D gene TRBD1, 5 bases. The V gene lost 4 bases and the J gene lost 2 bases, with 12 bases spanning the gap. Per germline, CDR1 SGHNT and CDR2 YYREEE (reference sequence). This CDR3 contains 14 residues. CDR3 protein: CASSAARGQETQYF. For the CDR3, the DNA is TGTGCCAGCAGCGCTGCAAGGGGTCAAGAGACCCAGTACTTC.

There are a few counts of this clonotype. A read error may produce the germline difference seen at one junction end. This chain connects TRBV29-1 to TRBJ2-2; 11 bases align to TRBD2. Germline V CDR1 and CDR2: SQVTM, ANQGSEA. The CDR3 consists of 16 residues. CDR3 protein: CSVAGLAATNIGELFF. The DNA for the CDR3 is TGCAGCGTTGCGGGACTAGCGGCAACGAACATCGGGGAGCTGTTTTTT.

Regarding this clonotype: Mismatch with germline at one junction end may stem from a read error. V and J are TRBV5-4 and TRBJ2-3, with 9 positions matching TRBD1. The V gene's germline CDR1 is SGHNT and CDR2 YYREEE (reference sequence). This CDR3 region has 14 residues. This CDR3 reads CASGLTGGLHTQYF. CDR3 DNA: TGTGCCAGCGGCTTAACAGGGGGCTTACATACACAGTATTTT. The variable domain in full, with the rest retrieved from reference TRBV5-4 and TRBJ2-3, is ETGVTQSPTHLIKTRGQQVTLRCSSQSGHNTVSWYQQALGQGPQFIFQYYREEENGRGNFPPRFSGLQFPNYSSELNVNALELDDSALYLCASGLTGGLHTQYFGPGTRLTVL.

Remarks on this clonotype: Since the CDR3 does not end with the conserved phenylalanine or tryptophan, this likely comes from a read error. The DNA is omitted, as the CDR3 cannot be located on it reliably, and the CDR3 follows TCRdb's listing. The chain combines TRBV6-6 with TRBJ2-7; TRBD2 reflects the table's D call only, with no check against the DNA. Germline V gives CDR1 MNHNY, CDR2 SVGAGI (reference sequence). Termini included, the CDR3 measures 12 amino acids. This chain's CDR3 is CASSPGAGEQYL.

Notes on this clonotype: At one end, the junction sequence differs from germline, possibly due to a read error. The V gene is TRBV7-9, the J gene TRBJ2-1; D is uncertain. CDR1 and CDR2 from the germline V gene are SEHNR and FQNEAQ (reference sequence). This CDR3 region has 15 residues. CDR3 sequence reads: CTSSDSLSENNEQFF. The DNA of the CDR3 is TGTACCAGCAGTGATAGTCTATCCGAAAACAATGAGCAGTTCTTC.

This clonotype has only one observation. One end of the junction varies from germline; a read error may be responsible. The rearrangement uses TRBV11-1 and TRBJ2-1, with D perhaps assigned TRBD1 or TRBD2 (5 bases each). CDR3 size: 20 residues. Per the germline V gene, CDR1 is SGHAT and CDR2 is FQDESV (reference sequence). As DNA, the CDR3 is TGTACCAGCAGCATAGGAAAGACTAACGGGGCCTCACGGCTCGGCAATGAGCAGTTCTTC. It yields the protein CTSSIGKTNGASRLGNEQFF.

DNA of the CDR3: TGTGCCAGCAACGACTTTGGCAGGGCTTTAGAAAAACTGTTTTTT. Translating gives CASNDFGRALEKLFF. This sequence joins TRBV11-2 and TRBJ1-4; tentatively, D is TRBD1 (5 bases). This CDR3 is built from 15 residues. Germline loops: CDR1 SGHAT, CDR2 FQNNGV. The V and J ends lost 7 bases and 8 bases respectively, with 20 bases between them.

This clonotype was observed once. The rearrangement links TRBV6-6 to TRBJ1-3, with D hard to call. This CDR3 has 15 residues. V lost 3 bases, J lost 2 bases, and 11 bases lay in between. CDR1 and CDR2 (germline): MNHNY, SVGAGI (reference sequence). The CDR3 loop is CASSYSENPGNTIYF. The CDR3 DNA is TGTGCCAGCAGTTATTCGGAGAACCCTGGAAACACCATATATTTT.